The TCR beta chain described here comes from a study of read filtering for tumor transcriptome and immune sequencing. Background on the study: Whole-transcriptome libraries were prepared after DNase treatment.

From 400 to 450 ng of RNA, a library with molecular barcoded alpha/delta and beta/gamma adaptors was made. MiXCR, applied by TCRdb to the reads, yields one record per CDR3 protein. The table includes some 140,000 distinct CDR3 sequences, 13% detected once. Germline V lookup: CDR1 SGHVS, CDR2 FNYEAQ. The length of the CDR3 is 13 residues. V lost 4 bases, J lost 10 bases, and 13 bases lay in between. The sample consisted of a population of CD138-negative cells sorted from bone marrow. The receptor was isolated from a donor aged 40 or over with multiple myeloma. This sequence joins TRBV7-6 and TRBJ1-4, with D unclear. CDR3 region: CASSSGTSGKLFF. CDR3 bases: TGTGCCAGCAGCTCGGGAACTTCAGGAAAACTGTTTTTT.